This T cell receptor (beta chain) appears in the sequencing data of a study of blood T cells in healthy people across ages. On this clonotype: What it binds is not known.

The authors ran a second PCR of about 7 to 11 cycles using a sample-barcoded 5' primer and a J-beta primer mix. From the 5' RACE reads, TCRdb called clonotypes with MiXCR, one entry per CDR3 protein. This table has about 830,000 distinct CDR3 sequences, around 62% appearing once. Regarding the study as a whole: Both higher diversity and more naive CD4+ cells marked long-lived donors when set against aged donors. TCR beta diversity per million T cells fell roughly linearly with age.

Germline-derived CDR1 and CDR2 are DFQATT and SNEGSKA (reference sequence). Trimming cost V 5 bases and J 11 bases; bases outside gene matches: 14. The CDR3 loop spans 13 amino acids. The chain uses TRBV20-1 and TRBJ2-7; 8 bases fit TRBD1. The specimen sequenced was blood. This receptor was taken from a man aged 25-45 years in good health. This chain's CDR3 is CSALTGESFYEYF. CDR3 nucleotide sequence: TGCAGTGCTCTGACAGGGGAGTCATTTTACGAGTACTTC.